The present entry profiles one T cell receptor beta chain with its context. The antigen is unknown. The authors carried out high-throughput sequencing of TCR beta. They applied it to CD8+ and CD4+ T cells obtained from blood. This sample was included in a study of CD8 T cells in Susac syndrome. Across the study: Active disease was present in about 6 of the sequenced Susac syndrome patients, whereas roughly 8 of them were in remission. Study-wide points: That the number of individuals in its TCR sequencing and HLA analysis was relatively small was acknowledged by the study.

From germline, CDR1 is SGHDT and CDR2 YYEEEE. The CDR3 totals 16 residues. V lost 3 bases to trimming and J lost 7 bases; unmatched junction nucleotides: 10. Random hexamers were used to reverse transcribe an amount of roughly 0.45 to 1 ug RNA. The amplification used immunoSEQ multiplex PCR on TCR beta CDR3; it spanned 54 Vbeta and 13 Jbeta. TCRdb re-called the immunoSEQ multiplex PCR reads through MiXCR, storing one row per CDR3 protein. Of some 240,000 distinct CDR3 sequences in the sample, about 96% were seen once. This TCR was sampled from a human donor with Susac syndrome. The gene calls are TRBV5-6 and TRBJ2-7; TRBD2 matches 13 bases. Sequencing was carried out using CD4+ T cells from PBMCs. CDR3 amino acids: CASSSTWTSGSGEQYF. CDR3 in DNA: TGTGCCAGCAGCTCCACTTGGACTAGCGGGAGTGGGGAGCAGTACTTC.